The present T cell receptor (beta chain) was sequenced within a study of post-analysis software for immune sequencing data. Overall study findings and caveats: Higher frequency in patients than in controls was seen for about 5 TRBV segments, with TRBV5-6, TRBV5-1 and TRBV20-1 among them. Versus controls, multiple sclerosis patients showed significantly lower diversity (normalized Chao1).

About this clonotype itself: Its specificity is unknown.

This CDR3 contains 17 residues. Trimming took 3 bases from V and 0 from J, leaving 16 bases between them. Prepared TCR beta cDNA libraries contained unique molecular identifiers. There were roughly 0.85 to 11 million T cells, and approximately 480,000 cDNA molecules came from them. Using its own MiXCR run on the PCR reads, TCRdb lists one record per CDR3 protein. Of under 650,000 distinct CDR3 sequences listed, about 44% were seen once; the top ten hold over 1.5%. This chain links TRBV12-3 or TRBV12-4 with TRBJ2-3; possibly TRBD2 for D (7 bases). The receptor was derived from a girl under 18 with multiple sclerosis. Sequencing used blood. CDR3 sequence reads: CASSFGGGLPSTDTQYF. The CDR3 region has the DNA TGTGCCAGCAGTTTTGGGGGGGGCCTTCCTAGCACAGATACGCAGTATTTT.